These 20 T cell receptor beta chains originate from one sample sequenced in a study of OX40 agonist ivuxolimab in advanced cancers. Repertoires were generated with immunoSEQ multiplex PCR, while TCRdb's copy carries only in-frame clones and drops some. This sample has about 27,000 clones, with around 86% found just once. The specimen was CD4+ or CD8+ T cells sorted from blood, collected in a trial of the OX40 agonist ivuxolimab. The receptor source for this set is an adult with an advanced solid tumor such as melanoma, head and neck, liver or kidney cancer.

This chain uses TRBV5-6 with TRBJ2-5; D gene unclear. The CDR3 contains 15 residues. Germline loops: CDR1 SGHDT, CDR2 YYEEEE. V was pared by 0 bases and J by 0 bases, with 9 bases between. The CDR3 sequence: CASSLVQPNQETQYF. Here the CDR3 DNA reads TGTGCCAGCAGCTTGGTACAACCAAACCAAGAGACCCAGTACTTC.

The V call is TRBV20-1, the J call TRBJ2-2; D call uncertain. The CDR3 loop spans 11 amino acids. V lost 4 bases, J lost 5 bases, and 5 bases lay in between. Germline values: CDR1 DFQATT, CDR2 SNEGSKA (reference sequence). Here the CDR3 reads CSATYTGELFF. The CDR3 DNA is TGCAGTGCTACCTATACCGGGGAGCTGTTTTTT.

The J gene is TRBJ2-2, the V gene TRBV19; D gene unclear. CDR3 length: 15 amino acids. Germline V lookup: CDR1 LNHDA, CDR2 SQIVND (reference sequence). V gave up 10 bases and J gave up 4 bases, with 19 bases separating them. The CDR3 region is CATPKGRMTTGELFF. CDR3 bases: TGTGCCACCCCAAAAGGTCGGATGACCACCGGGGAGCTGTTTTTT.

This chain joins TRBV7-9 and TRBJ2-7, with D tentatively TRBD2 (7 bases). The CDR3 loop spans 16 amino acids. With 4 bases removed from V and 3 bases from J, the gap between germline ends came to 19 bases. Germline loops: CDR1 SEHNR, CDR2 FQNEAQ (reference sequence). CDR3 amino acids: CASSSGGQGRIYEQYF. In DNA form, the CDR3 reads TGTGCCAGCAGCTCCGGGGGGCAGGGTAGAATCTACGAGCAGTACTTC. Supplemented by reference TRBV7-9 and TRBJ2-7, the full variable domain reads DTGVSQNPRHKITKRGQNVTFRCDPISEHNRLYWYRQTLGQGPEFLTYFQNEAQLEKSRLLSDRFSAERPKGSFSTLEIQRTEQGDSAMYLCASSSGGQGRIYEQYFGPGTRLTVT.

The CDR3 reads CASSLLDTDTQYF. The CDR3 coding sequence is TGTGCCAGCAGCTTACTAGACACAGATACGCAGTATTTT. The V call is TRBV11-2, the J call TRBJ2-3; no reliable D call. Trimming took 2 bases from V and 2 from J, leaving 5 bases between them. Looked up from germline, CDR1 is SGHAT and CDR2 is FQNNGV. CDR3 size: 13 residues.

The genes are TRBV27 and TRBJ1-6; D is uncertain. V gave up 5 bases and J gave up 10 bases, with 18 bases separating them. Germline CDR1 reads MNHEY; CDR2 reads SMNVEV (reference sequence). The CDR3 spans 15 residues. CDR3 loop: CASSLEASSGSPLHF. CDR3 nucleotides: TGTGCCAGCAGTCTTGAGGCAAGCTCCGGGTCACCCCTCCACTTT.

This chain uses TRBV29-1 with TRBJ2-3, with D tentatively TRBD2 (5 bases). CDR1 is SQVTM and CDR2 is ANQGSEA in the germline V gene. This CDR3 is 11 amino acids long. V was pared by 7 bases and J by 4 bases, with 9 bases between. The CDR3 region is CSDLSADTQYF. DNA for the CDR3: TGCAGCGATCTTAGCGCAGATACGCAGTATTTT.

About this clone itself: Other DNA sequences in this specimen translate into the identical CDR3. This rearrangement joins TRBV27 to TRBJ2-7, with TRBD1 matching 7 bases. Germline CDR1 and CDR2: MNHEY and SMNVEV (reference sequence). This CDR3 is built from 13 residues. The trim removed 3 bases at V and 4 bases at J, leaving 3 bases unmatched. The CDR3 region has the DNA TGTGCCAGCAGTTTGACAGGGACGTACGAGCAGTACTTC. Translated: CASSLTGTYEQYF.

The J gene is TRBJ1-5, the V gene TRBV6-5, with 8 bases identical to TRBD1. Germline V gene data show CDR1 as MNHEY and CDR2 as SVGAGI. The CDR3 spans 14 residues. V dropped 6 bases and J dropped 6; count of bases not matched to a gene: 7. CDR3 in amino acids: CASSPQGAGQPQHF. For the CDR3, the DNA is TGTGCCAGCAGCCCGCAGGGGGCTGGTCAGCCCCAGCATTTT.

This clone was detected only once. J is TRBJ2-5 and V is TRBV7-2; D remains ambiguous. Germline CDR1 reads SGHTA; CDR2 reads FQGNSA. V gave up 0 bases and J gave up 0 bases, with 5 bases separating them. The CDR3 spans 14 residues. CDR3 nucleotide sequence: TGTGCCAGCAGCTTAGCATTGTACCAAGAGACCCAGTACTTC. Protein: CASSLALYQETQYF.

The chain is built from TRBV13 and TRBJ1-2; D call uncertain. There are 13 residues in the CDR3. V lost 3 bases to trimming and J lost 8 bases, with 13 bases between them. CDR1 PRHDT and CDR2 FYEKMQ come from the germline V gene (reference sequence). CDR3 sequence (DNA): TGTGCCAGCAGCTTTACGGTAGCTGACGGCTACACCTTC. Protein sequence: CASSFTVADGYTF.

This sequence joins TRBV6-6 and TRBJ2-7; D gene unclear. V lost 5 bases to trimming and J lost 4 bases, with 6 bases between them. The CDR3 extends over 11 amino acids. Looked up from germline, CDR1 is MNHNY and CDR2 is SVGAGI (reference sequence). The CDR3 sequence is CASSDLYEQYF. The CDR3, as DNA: TGTGCCAGCAGTGACCTTTACGAGCAGTACTTC.

As for this clone: Mismatch with germline at one junction end may stem from a read error. The chain carries TRBV30 and TRBJ1-2, with D unclear. The CDR3 contains 10 residues. CDR1 GTSNPN and CDR2 SVGIG come from the germline V gene (reference sequence). This chain's CDR3 is CAWSVRSPYF. Here the CDR3 DNA reads TGTGCCTGGAGTGTACGATCTCCGTACTTC.

There are a few counts of this clone. The rearrangement joins TRBV4-2 to TRBJ1-6, with unresolved D. The CDR3 contains 16 residues. V lost 0 bases and J 0 bases, leaving 6 bases between the germline ends. Germline CDR1 LGHNA, CDR2 YNFKEQ. The CDR3 is CASSQERYSYNSPLHF. The CDR3 bases are TGTGCCAGCAGCCAAGAAAGGTACTCCTATAATTCACCCCTCCACTTT.

V gene TRBV6-4 combines with J gene TRBJ2-3, with 7 nucleotides matching TRBD1. The CDR3 has 15 residues. V dropped 0 bases and J dropped 4; count of bases not matched to a gene: 4. Germline values: CDR1 MRHNA, CDR2 SNTAGT. CDR3 residues: CASSDSVGGADTQYF. CDR3 sequence (DNA): TGTGCCAGCAGTGACTCCGTAGGGGGCGCAGATACGCAGTATTTT.

This clone occurred a few times. Its ends do not fully match the called genes, so a read error is possible. The rearrangement uses TRBV7-7 and TRBJ2-1; unclear D gene. From germline, CDR1 is SSHAT and CDR2 FNYEAQ (reference sequence). The CDR3 is 15 amino acids. Here the CDR3 DNA reads TGTGCTAGCAGCTTAGTCCCACTACCCTACAATGAGCAGTTCTTC. Protein sequence: CASSLVPLPYNEQFF.

The gene calls are TRBV11-2 and TRBJ2-3; 11 nucleotides align to TRBD2. There are 18 residues in the CDR3. The V and J ends lost 5 bases and 2 bases, in that order; junction bases with no gene match: 12. Germline CDR1 is SGHAT and CDR2 is FQNNGV. CDR3: CASSLSGGARAHTDTQYF. CDR3 DNA sequence: TGTGCCAGCAGCCTTAGCGGGGGGGCCCGGGCCCACACAGATACGCAGTATTTT. Full variable domain (remainder filled in from reference TRBV11-2 and TRBJ2-3): EAGVAQSPRYKIIEKRQSVAFWCNPISGHATLYWYQQILGQGPKLLIQFQNNGVVDDSQLPKDRFSAERLKGVDSTLKIQPAKLEDSAVYLCASSLSGGARAHTDTQYFGPGTRLTVL.

This rearrangement joins TRBV28 to TRBJ1-6, with D tentatively TRBD1 (6 bases). The germline V gene has CDR1 MDHEN and CDR2 SYDVKM. This CDR3 region has 15 residues. Deletions cut 6 bases from V and 10 bases from J, with 19 bases between. CDR3 nucleotide sequence: TGTGCCAGCAGAAGAACAGGGCTGAGAGAATCACCCCTCCACTTT. It yields the protein CASRRTGLRESPLHF.

The CDR3 DNA follows: TGCGCCAGCAGCCAAGGCTTGGGGGGTTACGAGCAGTACTTC. This translates into CASSQGLGGYEQYF. The chain couples TRBV4-3 to TRBJ2-7; tentative D call: TRBD2 (6 bases). Germline assignment: CDR1 LGHNA and CDR2 YSLEER. The CDR3 length is 14 residues. Deletions cut 1 base from V and 4 bases from J, with 11 bases between.

The chain joins TRBV10-3 to TRBJ1-2; tentative D call: TRBD1 (6 bases). Trimming left V 0 bases short and J 4 bases short, with 15 bases between. The CDR3 runs to 16 residues. Germline CDR1 and CDR2: ENHRY and SYGVKD. For the CDR3, the DNA is TGTGCCATCAGTGAGTCTGAGTGGGGGCTGGTCTATGGCTACACCTTC. Its translation: CAISESEWGLVYGYTF.